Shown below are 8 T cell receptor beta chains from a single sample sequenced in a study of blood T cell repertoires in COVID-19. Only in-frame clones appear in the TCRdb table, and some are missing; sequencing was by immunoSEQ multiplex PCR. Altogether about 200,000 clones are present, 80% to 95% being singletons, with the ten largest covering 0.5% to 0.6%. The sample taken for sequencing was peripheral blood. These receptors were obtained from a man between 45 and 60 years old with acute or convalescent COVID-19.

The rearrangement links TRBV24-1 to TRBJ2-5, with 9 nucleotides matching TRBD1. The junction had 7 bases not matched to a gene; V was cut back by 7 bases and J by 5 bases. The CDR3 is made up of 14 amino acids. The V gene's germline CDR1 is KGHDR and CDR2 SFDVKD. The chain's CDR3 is CATRGQGMSETQYF. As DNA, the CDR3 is TGTGCCACCAGGGGACAGGGTATGTCGGAGACCCAGTACTTC.

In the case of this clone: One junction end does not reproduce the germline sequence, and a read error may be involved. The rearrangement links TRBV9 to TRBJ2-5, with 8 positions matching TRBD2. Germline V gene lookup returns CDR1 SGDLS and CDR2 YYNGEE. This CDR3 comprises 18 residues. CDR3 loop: CASSVEPGLASYQETQYF. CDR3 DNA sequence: TGTGCCAGCAGTGTAGAGCCCGGACTAGCCTCGTACCAAGAGACCCAGTACTTC. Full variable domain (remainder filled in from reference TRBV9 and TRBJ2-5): DSGVTQTPKHLITATGQRVTLRCSPRSGDLSVYWYQQSLDQGLQFLIQYYNGEERAKGNILERFSAQQFPDLHSELNLSSLELGDSALYFCASSVEPGLASYQETQYFGPGTRLLVL.

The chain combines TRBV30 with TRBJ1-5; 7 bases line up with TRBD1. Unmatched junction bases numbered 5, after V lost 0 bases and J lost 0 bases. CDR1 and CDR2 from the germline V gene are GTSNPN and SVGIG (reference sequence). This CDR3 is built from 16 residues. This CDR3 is CAWSVLAGGSNQPQHF. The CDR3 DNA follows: TGTGCCTGGAGTGTACTGGCAGGGGGTAGCAATCAGCCCCAGCATTTT.

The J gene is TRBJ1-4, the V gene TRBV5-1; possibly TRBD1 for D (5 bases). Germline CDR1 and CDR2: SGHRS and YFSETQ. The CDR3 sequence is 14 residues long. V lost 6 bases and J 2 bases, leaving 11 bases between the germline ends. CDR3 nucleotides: TGCGCCAGCACTCAGGGTGGCACTAATGAAAAACTGTTTTTT. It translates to CASTQGGTNEKLFF. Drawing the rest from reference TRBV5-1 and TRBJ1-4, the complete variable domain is KAGVTQTPRYLIKTRGQQVTLSCSPISGHRSVSWYQQTPGQGLQFLFEYFSETQRNKGNFPGRFSGRQFSNSRSEMNVSTLELGDSALYLCASTQGGTNEKLFFGSGTQLSVL.

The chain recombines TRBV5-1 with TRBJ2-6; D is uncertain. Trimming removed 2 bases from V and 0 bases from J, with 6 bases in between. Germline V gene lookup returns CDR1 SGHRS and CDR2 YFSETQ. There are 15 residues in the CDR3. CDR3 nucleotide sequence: TGCGCCAGCAGCTTACTGAGCTCTGGGGCCAACGTCCTGACTTTC. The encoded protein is CASSLLSSGANVLTF.

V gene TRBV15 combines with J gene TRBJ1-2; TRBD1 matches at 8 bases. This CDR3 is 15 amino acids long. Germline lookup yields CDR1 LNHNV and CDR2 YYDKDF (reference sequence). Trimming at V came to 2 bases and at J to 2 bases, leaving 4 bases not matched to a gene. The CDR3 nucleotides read TGTGCCACCAGCAGACAGGGACAGGAGAACTATGGCTACACCTTC. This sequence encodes CATSRQGQENYGYTF.

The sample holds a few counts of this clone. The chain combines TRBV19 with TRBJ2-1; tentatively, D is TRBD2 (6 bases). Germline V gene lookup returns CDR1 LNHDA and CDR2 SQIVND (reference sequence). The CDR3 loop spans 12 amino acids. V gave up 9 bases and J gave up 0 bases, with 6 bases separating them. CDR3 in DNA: TGTGCCAGCGGGAGCTCCTACAATGAGCAGTTCTTC. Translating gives CASGSSYNEQFF.

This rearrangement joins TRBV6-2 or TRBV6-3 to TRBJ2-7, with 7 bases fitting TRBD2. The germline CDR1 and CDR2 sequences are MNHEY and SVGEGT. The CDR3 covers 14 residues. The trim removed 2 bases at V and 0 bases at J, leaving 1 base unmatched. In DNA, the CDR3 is TGTGCCAGCAGTTACGAGCGGGGCTCCTACGAGCAGTACTTC. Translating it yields CASSYERGSYEQYF.